A selection of T cell receptor beta chains follows, all from one sample in a study of beta chain features in type 1 diabetes. Produced via immunoSEQ multiplex PCR; TCRdb's table is partial and in-frame only. The sample lists a few hundred thousand clones, 8.5% to 10% occurring once. Sequencing was carried out using central memory CD4+ T cells from blood. Every receptor here comes from a man aged 25 to 45 with type 1 diabetes. CDR3s include the opening cysteine and the closing phenylalanine or tryptophan. The D gene is left open where the match is weak. A row's size may be missing; if present it is once, few, many or a size class.

>TRBJ2-1|NA|TRBV5-1|few
CASSNPGHTTYNEQFF
TGCGCCAGCTCGAACCCGGGACATACGACCTACAATGAGCAGTTCTTC
>TRBJ2-5|NA|TRBV2|many
CASSSAQAEETQYF
TGTGCCAGCAGTTCGGCCCAGGCTGAAGAGACCCAGTACTTC
>TRBJ2-2|NA|TRBV6-6|once
CALGRGYTGELFF
TGTGCCTTGGGGAGGGGGTACACCGGGGAGCTGTTTTTT
>TRBJ1-4|NA|TRBV7-2|few
CASSWGGGGEKLFF
TGTGCCAGCAGCTGGGGAGGGGGAGGTGAAAAACTGTTTTTT
>TRBJ2-1|NA|TRBV2|NA
CASSGTRLYNEQFF
TGTGCCAGCAGCGGGACGCGACTATACAATGAGCAGTTCTTC
>TRBJ2-1|NA|TRBV5-1|few
CASSLGEYNEQFF
TGCGCCAGCAGCTTAGGGGAGTACAATGAGCAGTTCTTC
>TRBJ2-3|TRBD2|TRBV28|few
CASSPTRGRAYTDTQYF
TGTGCCAGCAGTCCCACTCGGGGGAGGGCCTACACAGATACGCAGTATTTT
>TRBJ2-7|TRBD2|TRBV25-1|few
CASSVAGVRSEQYF
TGTGCCAGCAGTGTAGCGGGAGTCAGGTCCGAGCAGTACTTC
>TRBJ1-5|NA|TRBV4-1|NA
CASSLSPEARNNQPQHF
TGCGCCAGCAGCTTATCCCCCGAGGCACGGAACAATCAGCCCCAGCATTTT
>TRBJ2-1|TRBD2|TRBV28|NA
CASSSLAGGLYMNEQFF
TGTGCCAGCAGTTCCCTAGCGGGAGGGCTTTATATGAATGAGCAGTTCTTC
>TRBJ1-2|NA|TRBV11-2|NA
CASSLEAAYGYTF
TGTGCCAGCAGCTTAGAGGCAGCCTATGGCTACACCTTC
>TRBJ2-3|TRBD2|TRBV29-1|NA
CSVMGGREADTQYF
TGCAGCGTTATGGGGGGTCGGGAGGCAGATACGCAGTATTTT
>TRBJ2-5|TRBD2|TRBV7-2|NA
CASSPGLAGGLGEQYF
TGTGCCAGCAGCCCCGGACTAGCGGGCGGCCTGGGGGAGCAGTACTTC
>TRBJ2-3|NA|TRBV11-2|NA
CASSLRRGAGGVGTDTQYF
TGTGCCAGCAGCTTAAGGCGGGGAGCAGGGGGAGTAGGCACAGATACGCAGTATTTT
>TRBJ2-5|TRBD2|TRBV6-5|NA
CASSYIRTSQETQYF
TGTGCCAGCAGTTACATCCGGACTAGTCAAGAGACCCAGTACTTC
>TRBJ1-2|NA|TRBV19|NA
CASSIDLRTFYGYTF
TGTGCCAGTAGTATAGATCTTCGGACATTCTATGGCTACACCTTC
>TRBJ2-1|TRBD1|TRBV7-7|many
CASSLGQGAGEQFF
TGTGCCAGCAGCTTAGGACAGGGGGCTGGTGAGCAGTTCTTC
>TRBJ1-1|NA|TRBV7-9|NA
CASSLDPGGDTEAFF
TGTGCCAGCAGCTTGGATCCGGGAGGGGACACTGAAGCTTTCTTT
>TRBJ2-3|NA|TRBV9|few
CASSFSGTGTDTQYF
TGTGCCAGCAGCTTTTCCGGGACTGGCACAGATACGCAGTATTTT
>TRBJ2-7|TRBD2|TRBV10-3|few
CAIWTSGRGLEQYF
TGTGCCATTTGGACTAGCGGGAGGGGCCTCGAGCAGTACTTC
>TRBJ2-5|TRBD1|TRBV9|few
CASSGGQGQETQYF
TGTGCCAGCAGCGGGGGACAGGGACAAGAGACCCAGTACTTC
>TRBJ2-5|TRBD1|TRBV2|NA
CASSLSGTGRETQYF
TGTGCCAGCAGTTTATCGGGGACAGGGAGAGAGACCCAGTACTTC
>TRBJ1-3|NA|TRBV2|NA
CASSEDVPGNTIYF
TGTGCCAGCAGTGAGGACGTTCCTGGAAACACCATATATTTT
>TRBJ1-4|TRBD1|TRBV6-5|few
CAIRGKTGGNEKLFF
TGTGCCATCAGGGGGAAAACAGGGGGCAATGAAAAACTGTTTTTT
>TRBJ2-2|NA|TRBV10-3|few
CAISEKGTNTGELFF
TGTGCCATCAGTGAAAAGGGAACGAACACCGGGGAGCTGTTTTTT
>TRBJ1-5|TRBD1|TRBV6-1|few
CASSGGTAYSNQPQHF
TGTGCCAGCAGTGGAGGGACAGCTTATAGCAATCAGCCCCAGCATTTT
>TRBJ2-3|NA|TRBV27|few
CASSSNRAARGDTQYF
TGTGCCAGCAGTTCAAACAGGGCCGCACGTGGAGATACGCAGTATTTT
>TRBJ1-5|NA|TRBV11-2|NA
CASSSQGSQPQHF
TGTGCCAGCAGTTCGCAGGGGAGCCAGCCCCAGCATTTT
>TRBJ2-5|TRBD1|TRBV4-2|few
CASSQAGQGAGETQYF
TGTGCCAGCAGCCAAGCGGGGCAGGGGGCAGGGGAGACCCAGTACTTC
>TRBJ1-1|NA|TRBV28|few
CASTPAGGPNTEAFF
TGTGCCAGCACCCCCGCGGGGGGGCCGAACACTGAAGCTTTCTTT
>TRBJ1-5|NA|TRBV5-4|NA
CASSLSAGSSEPQHF
TGTGCCAGCAGCTTGAGCGCGGGGAGTTCGGAGCCCCAGCATTTT
>TRBJ2-3|NA|TRBV7-9|many
CASSLARSTDTQYF
TGTGCCAGCAGCTTGGCCCGGAGCACAGATACGCAGTATTTT
>TRBJ2-7|NA|TRBV4-2|few
CASSQVGINRREQYF
TGTGCCAGCAGCCAAGTAGGTATCAACAGGCGCGAGCAGTACTTC
>TRBJ2-7|TRBD2|TRBV5-1|NA
CASSTGLVYGEQYF
TGCGCCAGCAGCACGGGACTAGTATACGGCGAGCAGTACTTC
>TRBJ2-5|TRBD1|TRBV6-5|few
CASSGQGRTTQYF
TGTGCCAGCAGCGGACAGGGACGAACCACCCAGTACTTC
>TRBJ2-7|TRBD2|TRBV6-1|few
CASQLAGESYEQYF
TGTGCCAGCCAACTAGCGGGAGAATCCTACGAGCAGTACTTC
>TRBJ1-5|TRBD1|TRBV18|few
CASSATQGAFRNQPQHF
TGTGCCAGCTCCGCGACCCAGGGGGCTTTCCGCAATCAGCCCCAGCATTTT
>TRBJ2-5|NA|TRBV5-6|many
CASSLFGPRNYQETQYF
TGTGCCAGCAGCTTGTTTGGACCGAGAAACTACCAAGAGACCCAGTACTTC
>TRBJ1-2|TRBD1|TRBV28|NA
CASSQTWTGRELNYGYTF
TGTGCCAGCAGCCAGACATGGACAGGGCGCGAATTAAACTATGGCTACACCTTC
>TRBJ2-6|NA|TRBV19|NA
CASGSRTESGANVLTF
TGTGCCAGTGGATCCCGGACGGAATCTGGGGCCAACGTCCTGACTTTC
>TRBJ1-1|NA|TRBV4-3|many
CASSQPGQNEAFF
TGCGCCAGCAGCCAACCCGGACAGAATGAAGCTTTCTTT
>TRBJ2-1|NA|TRBV11-2|few
CASSGGASSYNEQFF
TGTGCCAGCAGCGGAGGGGCTAGCTCCTACAATGAGCAGTTCTTC
>TRBJ2-7|NA|TRBV10-3|few
CAISDRTASTYEQYF
TGTGCCATCAGTGACCGGACGGCCTCTACCTACGAGCAGTACTTC
>TRBJ2-1|NA|TRBV7-2|few
CASSLVLGGDQFF
TGTGCCAGCAGCTTAGTACTAGGAGGAGACCAGTTCTTC